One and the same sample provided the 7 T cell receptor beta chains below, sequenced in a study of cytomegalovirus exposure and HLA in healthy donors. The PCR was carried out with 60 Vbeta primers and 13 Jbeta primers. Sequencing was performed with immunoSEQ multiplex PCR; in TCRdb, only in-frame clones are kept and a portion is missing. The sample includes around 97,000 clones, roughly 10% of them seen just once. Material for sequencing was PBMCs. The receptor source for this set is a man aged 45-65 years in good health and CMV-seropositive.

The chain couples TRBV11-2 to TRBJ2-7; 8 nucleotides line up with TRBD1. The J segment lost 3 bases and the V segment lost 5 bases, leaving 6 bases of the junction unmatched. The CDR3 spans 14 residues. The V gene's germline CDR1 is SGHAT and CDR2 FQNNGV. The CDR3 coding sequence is TGTGCCAGCAGCCTAGGGGACAGGAACTACGAGCAGTACTTC. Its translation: CASSLGDRNYEQYF.

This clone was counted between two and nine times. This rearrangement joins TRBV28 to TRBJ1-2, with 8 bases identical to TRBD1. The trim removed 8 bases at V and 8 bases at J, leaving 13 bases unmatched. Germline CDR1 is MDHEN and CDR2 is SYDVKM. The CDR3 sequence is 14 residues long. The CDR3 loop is CASGLMQGAPGYTF. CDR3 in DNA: TGTGCCAGCGGATTAATGCAGGGGGCGCCGGGCTACACCTTC.

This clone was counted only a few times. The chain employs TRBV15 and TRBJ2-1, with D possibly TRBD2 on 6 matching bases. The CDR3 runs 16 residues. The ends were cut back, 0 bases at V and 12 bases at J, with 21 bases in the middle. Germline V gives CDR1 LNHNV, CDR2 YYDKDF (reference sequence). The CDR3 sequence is CATSRDSLGTAGGQFF. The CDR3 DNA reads TGTGCCACCAGCAGAGATTCTTTAGGGACCGCCGGGGGGCAGTTCTTC.

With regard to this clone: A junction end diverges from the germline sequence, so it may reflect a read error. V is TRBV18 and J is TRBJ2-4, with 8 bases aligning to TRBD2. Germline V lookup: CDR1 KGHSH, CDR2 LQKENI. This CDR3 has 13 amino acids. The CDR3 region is CARSPLGRDIQYF. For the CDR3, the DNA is TGTGCCAGATCACCCCTCGGGAGGGACATTCAGTACTTC.

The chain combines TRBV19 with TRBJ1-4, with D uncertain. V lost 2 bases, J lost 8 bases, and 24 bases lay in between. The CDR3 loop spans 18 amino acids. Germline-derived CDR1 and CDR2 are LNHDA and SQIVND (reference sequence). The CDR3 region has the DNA TGTGCCAGTAGTATATTCGTGGGAGCGGGTTTGGGTCAGGAAAAACTGTTTTTT. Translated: CASSIFVGAGLGQEKLFF.

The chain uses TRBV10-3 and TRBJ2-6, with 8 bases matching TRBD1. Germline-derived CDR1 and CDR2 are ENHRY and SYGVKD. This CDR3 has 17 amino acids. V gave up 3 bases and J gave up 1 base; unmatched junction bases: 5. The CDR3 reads CAISDRGLKSGANVLTF. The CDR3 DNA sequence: TGTGCCATCAGTGACAGGGGGCTGAAATCTGGGGCCAACGTCCTGACTTTC.

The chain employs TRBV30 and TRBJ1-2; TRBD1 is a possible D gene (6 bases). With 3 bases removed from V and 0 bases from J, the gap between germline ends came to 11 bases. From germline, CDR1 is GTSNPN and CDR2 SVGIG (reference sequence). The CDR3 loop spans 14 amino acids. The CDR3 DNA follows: TGTGCCTGGAGGCACAGGGCGTCTAACTATGGCTACACCTTC. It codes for CAWRHRASNYGYTF.